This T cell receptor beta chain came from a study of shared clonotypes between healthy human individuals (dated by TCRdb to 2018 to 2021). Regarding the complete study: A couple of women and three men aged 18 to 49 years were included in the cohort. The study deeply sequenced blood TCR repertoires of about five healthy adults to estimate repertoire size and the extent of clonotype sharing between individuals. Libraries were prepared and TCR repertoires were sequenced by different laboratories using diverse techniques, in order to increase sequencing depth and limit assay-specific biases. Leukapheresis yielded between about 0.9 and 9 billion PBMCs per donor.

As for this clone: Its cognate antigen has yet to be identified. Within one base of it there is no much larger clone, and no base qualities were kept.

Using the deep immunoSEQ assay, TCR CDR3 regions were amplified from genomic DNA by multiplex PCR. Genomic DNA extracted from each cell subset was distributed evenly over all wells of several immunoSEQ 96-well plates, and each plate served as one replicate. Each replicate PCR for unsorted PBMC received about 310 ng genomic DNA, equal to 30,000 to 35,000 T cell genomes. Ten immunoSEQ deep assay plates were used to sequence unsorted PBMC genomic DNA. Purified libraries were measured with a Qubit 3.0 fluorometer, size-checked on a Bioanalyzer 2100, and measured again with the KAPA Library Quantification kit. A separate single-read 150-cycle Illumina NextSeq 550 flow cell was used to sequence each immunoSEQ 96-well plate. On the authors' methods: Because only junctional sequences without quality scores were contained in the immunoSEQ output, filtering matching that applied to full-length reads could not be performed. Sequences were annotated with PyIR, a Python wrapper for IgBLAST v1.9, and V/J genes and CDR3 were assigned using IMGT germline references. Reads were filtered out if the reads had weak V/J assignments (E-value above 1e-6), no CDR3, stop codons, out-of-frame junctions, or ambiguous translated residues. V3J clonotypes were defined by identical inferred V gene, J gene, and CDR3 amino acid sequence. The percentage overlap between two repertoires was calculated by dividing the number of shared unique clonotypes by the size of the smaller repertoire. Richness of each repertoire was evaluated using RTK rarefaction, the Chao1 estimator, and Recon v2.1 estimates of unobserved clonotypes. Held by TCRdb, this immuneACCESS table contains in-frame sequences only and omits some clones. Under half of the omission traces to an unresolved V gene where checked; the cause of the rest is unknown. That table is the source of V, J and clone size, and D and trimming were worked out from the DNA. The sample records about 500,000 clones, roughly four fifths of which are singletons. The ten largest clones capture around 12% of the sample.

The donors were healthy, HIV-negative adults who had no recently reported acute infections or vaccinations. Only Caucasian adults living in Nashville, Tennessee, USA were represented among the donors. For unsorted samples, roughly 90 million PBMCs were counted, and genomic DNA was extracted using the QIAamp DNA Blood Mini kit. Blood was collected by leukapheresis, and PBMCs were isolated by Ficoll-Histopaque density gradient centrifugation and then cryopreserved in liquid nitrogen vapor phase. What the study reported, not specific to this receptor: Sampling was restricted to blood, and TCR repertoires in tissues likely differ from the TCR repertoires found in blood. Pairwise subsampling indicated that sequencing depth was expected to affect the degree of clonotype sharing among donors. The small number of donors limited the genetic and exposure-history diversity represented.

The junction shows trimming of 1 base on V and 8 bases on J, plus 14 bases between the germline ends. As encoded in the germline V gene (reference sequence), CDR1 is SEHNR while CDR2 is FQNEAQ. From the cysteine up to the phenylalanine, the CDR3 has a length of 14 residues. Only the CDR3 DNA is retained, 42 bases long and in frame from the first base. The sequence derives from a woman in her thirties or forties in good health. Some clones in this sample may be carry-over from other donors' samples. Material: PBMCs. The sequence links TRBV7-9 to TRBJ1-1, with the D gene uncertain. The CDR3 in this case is CASSLGAGRDEAFF. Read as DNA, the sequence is TGTGCCAGCAGCTTAGGGGCAGGACGAGACGAAGCTTTCTTT. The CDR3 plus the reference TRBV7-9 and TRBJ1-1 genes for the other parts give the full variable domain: DTGVSQNPRHKITKRGQNVTFRCDPISEHNRLYWYRQTLGQGPEFLTYFQNEAQLEKSRLLSDRFSAERPKGSFSTLEIQRTEQGDSAMYLCASSLGAGRDEAFFGQGTRLTVV.